This TCR beta chain derives from a study of neurological immune-mediated disorders. Sequencing runs each generated in excess of 200 million TCR-beta sequences derived from 15-18 subjects. TCRdb independently ran MiXCR on the 5' RACE reads; one entry per CDR3 protein. Altogether more than 50,000 distinct CDR3 sequences are present, about an eighth being singletons, with the ten largest covering around 1.9%. The study's findings and limits: It was HTLV-1-associated myelopathy that showed the most TCR clonal expansion, while multiple sclerosis showed the least, falling below healthy controls.

This clonotype was seen many times. Its target is not known. Germline assignment: CDR1 SGHVS and CDR2 FQNEAQ. CDR3 length: 13 amino acids. The V end was cut by 5 bases, the J end by 3 bases, with 8 bases between. The sequence derives from a man aged 60-69 years in good health. The rearrangement joins TRBV7-8 to TRBJ1-5; no firm D call. Sequences were obtained from PBMCs. This chain's CDR3 is CASSPIDNQPQHF. CDR3 DNA: TGTGCCAGCAGCCCGATCGACAATCAGCCCCAGCATTTT.